A selection of T cell receptor beta chains follows, all from one sample in a study of a mutant IDH1 vaccine in newly diagnosed glioma. Which antigens these TCRs recognize remains unknown. Using immunoSEQ multiplex PCR, the repertoire was profiled, and TCRdb retains in-frame clones only, with some absent. This table holds roughly 34,000 clones, around 58% found once. This specimen was PBMCs, taken from a glioma patient whose treatment included an IDH1 peptide vaccine. These receptors came from a woman aged 18-30 years with glioma. CDR3s include the opening cysteine and the closing phenylalanine or tryptophan. Each record gives: J gene, D gene, V gene, clone size, CDR3 protein, CDR3 DNA. D genes are given only for firm matches. Clone size, where shown, is once, few, many, or a class for clones that have expanded.

>TRBJ2-7|-|TRBV7-9|-
CASSPRRDEQYF
TGTGCCAGCAGCCCAAGACGGGACGAGCAGTACTTC
>TRBJ2-5|TRBD2|TRBV7-8|few
CASSSAPLVAGGRETQYF
TGTGCCAGCAGCTCCGCGCCGCTAGTAGCGGGAGGCAGGGAGACCCAGTACTTC
>TRBJ1-1|TRBD1|TRBV19|-
CASMKGDSIKAFF
TGTGCCAGTATGAAGGGGGACAGCATTAAAGCTTTCTTT
>TRBJ2-1|-|TRBV27|-
CASSFWGPNEQFF
TGTGCCAGCAGTTTTTGGGGGCCCAATGAGCAGTTCTTC
>TRBJ2-1|-|TRBV5-1|-
CASSWTYYNEQFF
TGCGCCAGCAGTTGGACTTACTACAATGAGCAGTTCTTC
>TRBJ1-3|-|TRBV5-1|few
CASSLASSGNTIYF
TGCGCCAGCAGCTTGGCGAGCTCTGGAAACACCATATATTTT
>TRBJ1-4|-|TRBV7-6|-
CASTQISGVRVSGEKLFF
TGTGCCAGCACCCAAATTTCGGGTGTGAGAGTCTCTGGTGAAAAACTGTTTTTT
>TRBJ1-6|-|TRBV4-3|-
CASSQYPGGGTPLHF
TGCGCCAGCAGCCAATACCCTGGGGGGGGGACACCCCTCCACTTT
>TRBJ1-2|-|TRBV7-9|-
CASSLLTDYGYTF
TGTGCCAGCAGCCTCCTGACAGACTATGGCTACACCTTC
>TRBJ2-5|TRBD2|TRBV5-1|-
CASSLGLAVGYQETQYF
TGCGCCAGCAGCTTGGGACTAGCGGTGGGGTACCAAGAGACCCAGTACTTC
>TRBJ2-1|-|TRBV15|-
CATSSRVEGPLSNEQFF
TGTGCCACCAGCAGCCGCGTAGAGGGGCCACTCTCCAATGAGCAGTTCTTC
>TRBJ1-1|-|TRBV6-6|-
CASSRTGNTEAFF
TGTGCCAGCAGTCGTACAGGGAACACTGAAGCTTTCTTT
>TRBJ2-1|TRBD2|TRBV6-1|-
CASSEPRIAGVWANEQFF
TGTGCCAGCAGTGAACCCCGTATAGCGGGGGTTTGGGCCAATGAGCAGTTCTTC
>TRBJ2-1|-|TRBV4-3|-
CASSQFSPGNEQFF
TGCGCCAGCAGCCAATTCTCCCCGGGGAATGAGCAGTTCTTC
>TRBJ2-2|-|TRBV7-6|-
CASSLWGTGELFF
TGTGCCAGCAGCTTATGGGGGACCGGGGAGCTGTTTTTT
>TRBJ2-5|TRBD1|TRBV6-6|once
CASSLSDRGYQETQYF
TGTGCCAGCAGTTTAAGTGACAGGGGTTACCAAGAGACCCAGTACTTC